What follows is one TCR beta chain and its context. This CDR3 has 15 amino acids. V shed 8 bases and J shed 4 bases, with 20 bases lying between them. Looked up from germline, CDR1 is SGHVS and CDR2 is FQNEAQ. The entry originates in a study of blood T cell repertoires in COVID-19. Profiling relied on immunoSEQ multiplex PCR, and the TCRdb table lists in-frame clones only, not all of them. The table shows some 160,000 clones, with 79% occurring only once. This chain links TRBV7-8 with TRBJ2-5; D unclear. The TCR originated in a woman in her 70s in a cohort exposed to, infected with or recovered from COVID-19 (not recorded which). The sequenced sample consisted of PBMCs or T cells enriched from blood (not recorded which). The CDR3 coding sequence is TGTGCCAGCGGTTCGCGAGAGTTGGTGGTAGAGACCCAGTACTTC. Residues: CASGSRELVVETQYF.